A single sample is the source of the 18 T cell receptor beta chains below, sequenced in a study of tumor-infiltrating lymphocytes in primary liver carcinoma. From roughly 0.5 ug total RNA, TCR beta cDNA was generated with a primer in the constant region. Libraries covering TCR beta were generated through three nested multiplex PCR rounds (using a slightly modified ARM-PCR). TRBV1-TRBV30 forward and Cbeta reverse primers drove the first two roughly 10-cycle rounds. TCRdb itself ran the multiplex PCR reads through MiXCR, one entry per CDR3 protein. Seen here are about 200,000 distinct CDR3 sequences, about two thirds observed once, and the top ten hold 6% to 8.5%. The authors took blood RNA from unsorted whole blood and also extracted germline DNA. Sequenced input: peripheral blood. The receptors shown here come from a woman aged 60-75 years with primary liver carcinoma and hepatitis B virus infection.

Points on this clonotype: This may come from a read error, since a much larger clone is one base off. Because the CDR3 is missing its conserved closing phenylalanine or tryptophan, this is likely a read error. V usage is TRBV12-3 or TRBV12-4 and J usage is TRBJ2-1; 10 bases are shared with TRBD2. The CDR3 runs 14 residues. J was trimmed by 8 bases and V by 6 bases; bases with no gene match: 7. Here the CDR3 reads CASRWASGSDEQFS. CDR3 nucleotide sequence: TGTGCCAGCAGGTGGGCTAGCGGGAGCGATGAGCAGTTCTCC.

This clonotype was counted a few times. The chain is built from TRBV5-1 and TRBJ2-1, with D possibly TRBD1 on 6 matching bases. The CDR3 loop spans 15 amino acids. Trimming took off 0 bases at V and 6 bases at J, with 13 bases between the two ends. Germline-derived CDR1 and CDR2 are SGHRS and YFSETQ. The CDR3: CASSLVRGSGNEQFF. CDR3 sequence (DNA): TGCGCCAGCAGCTTGGTCAGGGGAAGTGGCAATGAGCAGTTCTTC.

Remarks on this clonotype: An end of the junction differs from the germline gene, which may be a read error. The CDR3 spells CASRLGGLSETQYF. The CDR3 coding sequence is TGTGCCAGCAGGTTAGGGGGTTTATCCGAGACCCAGTACTTC. The chain links TRBV7-9 to TRBJ2-5; tentative D call: TRBD1 (6 bases). This CDR3 is built from 14 residues. Germline CDR1 and CDR2: SEHNR and FQNEAQ (reference sequence). Using reference TRBV7-9 and TRBJ2-5 for the parts outside the CDR3, the full variable domain is DTGVSQNPRHKITKRGQNVTFRCDPISEHNRLYWYRQTLGQGPEFLTYFQNEAQLEKSRLLSDRFSAERPKGSFSTLEIQRTEQGDSAMYLCASRLGGLSETQYFGPGTRLLVL.

In this sample, this clonotype turned up many times. The V call is TRBV6-5, the J call TRBJ2-1, with 8 bases matching TRBD1. This CDR3 has 15 residues. CDR1 MNHEY and CDR2 SVGAGI come from the germline V gene. Unmatched junction bases numbered 3, after V lost 5 bases and J lost 0 bases. In DNA, the CDR3 is TGTGCCAGCAGTGTGACAGGGGCCTCCTACAATGAGCAGTTCTTC. Residues: CASSVTGASYNEQFF.

About this clonotype itself: It may be a read error: a sequence one base away is much more abundant. V is TRBV12-3 or TRBV12-4 and J is TRBJ1-4; D remains unclear. This CDR3 has 13 amino acids. The CDR3: CVSSFTRNEKLFF. CDR3 sequence (DNA): TGTGTCAGCAGTTTTACAAGAAATGAAAAACTGTTTTTT.

In the case of this clonotype: Here the CDR3 omits its conserved ending phenylalanine or tryptophan, so a read error is the likely source. This chain joins TRBV5-4 and TRBJ2-3; the D gene is possibly TRBD1 (6 bases). Germline V lookup: CDR1 SGHNT, CDR2 YYREEE (reference sequence). The CDR3 contains 15 residues. The CDR3: CASSLGQESTDAQYS. For the CDR3, the DNA is TGTGCCAGCAGCTTGGGACAGGAGAGCACAGATGCGCAGTATTCT.

As regards this clonotype: A read error may explain this, as a much larger clone is one base away. V gene TRBV12-3 or TRBV12-4 combines with J gene TRBJ2-7; D tentatively fits TRBD1 or TRBD2 (6 bases each). Trimming removed 10 bases at V and 7 bases at J, with 35 bases between. The CDR3 length is 18 residues. DNA of the CDR3: TGTGCCATCACCTCTGGAGGGGGGCAGGTGAAGTTGAGGCGGGAGCAGTACTTC. Translating gives CAITSGGGQVKLRREQYF.

The rearrangement uses TRBV7-9 and TRBJ2-3; the match to TRBD2 covers 9 bases. CDR1 is SEHNR and CDR2 is FQNEAQ in the germline V gene (reference sequence). The CDR3 totals 15 residues. V shed 9 bases, J shed 5 bases, and the junction held 12 bases outside the gene matches. The CDR3 DNA is TGTGCCAGAACCCTAGGGCTAGCGGGATTAGATACGCAGTATTTT. It translates to CARTLGLAGLDTQYF. The full variable domain, with the rest looked up from reference TRBV7-9 and TRBJ2-3, is DTGVSQNPRHKITKRGQNVTFRCDPISEHNRLYWYRQTLGQGPEFLTYFQNEAQLEKSRLLSDRFSAERPKGSFSTLEIQRTEQGDSAMYLCARTLGLAGLDTQYFGPGTRLTVL.

This clonotype has at least ten counts. This chain links TRBV4-1 with TRBJ1-6; D not certain. Per germline, CDR1 MGHRA and CDR2 YSYEKL. V was pared by 0 bases and J by 8 bases, with 5 bases between. This CDR3 is built from 13 residues. The CDR3 sequence is CASSQDNYSPLHF. The CDR3 DNA reads TGCGCCAGCAGCCAAGATAATTATTCACCCCTCCACTTT.

The V and J genes are TRBV5-4 and TRBJ2-4, with D maybe TRBD2 (5 bases). The CDR3 is 15 residues long. Germline values: CDR1 SGHNT, CDR2 YYREEE (reference sequence). The V end lost 7 bases, the J end lost 6 bases, and 20 bases lay between the germline ends. The CDR3 DNA reads TGTGCCAGCTGCCACAAGACCGGGGTTGGAAACATTCAGTACTTC. Amino acids: CASCHKTGVGNIQYF.

This chain joins TRBV29-1 and TRBJ2-3; TRBD2 might be the D (6 bases). Per the germline V gene, CDR1 is SQVTM and CDR2 is ANQGSEA. The CDR3 loop spans 12 amino acids. Trimming stripped 7 bases from V and 3 bases from J, with 11 bases between. The CDR3 loop is CSAGRGTDTQYF. The CDR3 coding sequence is TGCAGCGCCGGGCGGGGAACAGATACGCAGTATTTT.

The chain has TRBV28 and TRBJ1-4; possibly TRBD1 for D (6 bases). Germline V lookup: CDR1 MDHEN, CDR2 SYDVKM. This CDR3 comprises 16 residues. Trimming took 6 bases from V and 5 from J, leaving 19 bases between them. CDR3 loop: CASSSSNGGRNEKLFF. CDR3 bases: TGTGCCAGCAGCTCCTCCAATGGGGGCAGAAATGAAAAACTGTTTTTT.

The chain combines TRBV11-2 with TRBJ1-1; D not certain. This CDR3 has 12 residues. V gave up 6 bases and J gave up 7 bases, with 12 bases separating them. The germline gives CDR1 SGHAT, CDR2 FQNNGV. CDR3 bases: TGTGCCAGCAGTTCTAGCGGGATTGAAGCTTTCTTT. This gives the protein CASSSSGIEAFF.

Ten or more counts support this clonotype. The J gene is TRBJ2-2, the V gene TRBV11-3; D not certain. The CDR3 loop spans 12 amino acids. Per the germline V gene, CDR1 is SGHNT and CDR2 is YENEEA. Between the trimmed V and J ends, which lost 5 bases and 7 bases, there was a span of 8 bases. This chain's CDR3 is CASSPWGGELFF. CDR3 bases: TGTGCCAGCAGCCCGTGGGGCGGGGAGCTGTTTTTT.

This clonotype was seen more than once but under ten times. The chain employs TRBV11-2 and TRBJ2-2; D unresolved. Germline V CDR1 and CDR2: SGHAT, FQNNGV. V gave up 5 bases and J gave up 4 bases, with 17 bases separating them. The CDR3 spans 16 residues. This chain's CDR3 is CASSPRLGLSTGELFF. The CDR3 DNA is TGTGCCAGCAGCCCCCGACTTGGGCTAAGCACCGGGGAGCTGTTTTTT.

As concerns this clonotype: The junction shows a germline mismatch at one end, possibly a read error. The chain carries TRBV5-4 and TRBJ2-5; D remains ambiguous. CDR3 size: 14 residues. Germline-derived CDR1 and CDR2 are SGHNT and YYREEE (reference sequence). The CDR3 is CASSFQLTQEIQYF. The CDR3 region has the DNA TGTGCCAGCAGCTTCCAGCTCACCCAAGAGATCCAGTACTTC.

About this clonotype: This may be a read error, as it is one base from a much larger clone. The chain couples TRBV6-2 or TRBV6-3 to TRBJ2-3; unclear D gene. CDR3 length: 14 residues. Germline V gives CDR1 MNHEY, CDR2 SVGEGT. Trimming shortened V by 2 bases and J by 1 base, and 7 bases separated the two germline ends. CDR3 DNA: TGTGCCAGCAGTTACATGTCATGCACAGATACGCAGTATTTT. The encoded protein is CASSYMSCTDTQYF.

As to this clonotype: One junction end does not reproduce the germline sequence, and a read error may be involved. This chain uses TRBV12-5 with TRBJ2-5; D is possibly TRBD1 or TRBD2 (6 bases each). The CDR3 loop spans 15 amino acids. Germline values: CDR1 LGHNT, CDR2 FRNRAP. CDR3 residues: CASGISDSPGEIQYF. The CDR3 DNA sequence: TGCGCTAGTGGTATCTCGGACAGCCCGGGGGAGATCCAGTACTTC.